The present entry profiles one TCR beta chain with its context. Its antigen remains unknown. TCRdb keeps only in-frame clones here, not all; method: immunoSEQ multiplex PCR. Of about 150,000 clones listed, 90% are singletons. The sample belongs to a study of T cell responses to AZD1222 COVID-19 vaccine. Regarding the study as a whole: Regions 160-218 and 743-854 dominated among vaccine-associated CD4 TCRs spanning spike.

The CDR3 is made up of 9 amino acids. Trimming stripped 4 bases from V and 11 bases from J, with 4 bases between. CDR1 is SGDLS and CDR2 is YYNGEE in the germline V gene. The source was peripheral blood, collected 28 days after the second AZD1222 dose. The clonotype was recovered from an adult who received the AZD1222 COVID-19 vaccine. V gene TRBV9 combines with J gene TRBJ2-1; no clear D. CDR3 residues: CASSFQQFF. In DNA form, the CDR3 reads TGTGCCAGCAGCTTTCAGCAGTTCTTC.